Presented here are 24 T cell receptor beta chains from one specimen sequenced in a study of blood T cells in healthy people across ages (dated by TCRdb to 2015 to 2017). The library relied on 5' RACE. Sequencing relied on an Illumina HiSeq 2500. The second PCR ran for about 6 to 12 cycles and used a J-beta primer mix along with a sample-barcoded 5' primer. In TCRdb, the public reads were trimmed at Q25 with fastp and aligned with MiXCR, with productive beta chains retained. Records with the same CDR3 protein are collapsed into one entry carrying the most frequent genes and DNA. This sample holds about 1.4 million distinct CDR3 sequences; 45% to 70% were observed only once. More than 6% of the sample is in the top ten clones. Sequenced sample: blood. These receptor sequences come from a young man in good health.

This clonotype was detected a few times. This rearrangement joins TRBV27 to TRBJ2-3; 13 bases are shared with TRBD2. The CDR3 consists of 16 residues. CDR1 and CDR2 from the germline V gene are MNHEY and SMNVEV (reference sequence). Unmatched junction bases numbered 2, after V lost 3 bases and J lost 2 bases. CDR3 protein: CASSFTSGRATDTQYF. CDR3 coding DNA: TGTGCCAGCAGTTTCACTAGCGGGAGGGCCACAGATACGCAGTATTTT.

The CDR3 spells CASSSRQGVAEAFF. CDR3 nucleotides: TGTGCCAGCAGTTCTCGACAGGGAGTGGCTGAAGCTTTCTTT. The chain is built from TRBV27 and TRBJ1-1, with TRBD1 identical over 7 bases. Germline V gene data show CDR1 as MNHEY and CDR2 as SMNVEV (reference sequence). This CDR3 is built from 14 residues. The trim removed 4 bases at V and 6 bases at J, leaving 8 bases unmatched.

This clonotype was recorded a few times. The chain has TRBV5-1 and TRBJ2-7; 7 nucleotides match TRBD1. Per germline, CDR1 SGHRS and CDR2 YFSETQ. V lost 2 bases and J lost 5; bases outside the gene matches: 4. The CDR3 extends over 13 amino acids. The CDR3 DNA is TGCGCCAGCAGCTTCGGGACAGCAGACGAGCAGTACTTC. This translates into CASSFGTADEQYF.

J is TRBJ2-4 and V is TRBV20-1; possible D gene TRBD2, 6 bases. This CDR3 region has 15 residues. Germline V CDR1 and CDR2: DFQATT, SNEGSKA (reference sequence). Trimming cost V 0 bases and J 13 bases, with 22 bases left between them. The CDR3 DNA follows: TGCAGTGCTAGAGATCGGTCCGGAGGGTACAATGAGCAGTACTTC. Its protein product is CSARDRSGGYNEQYF.

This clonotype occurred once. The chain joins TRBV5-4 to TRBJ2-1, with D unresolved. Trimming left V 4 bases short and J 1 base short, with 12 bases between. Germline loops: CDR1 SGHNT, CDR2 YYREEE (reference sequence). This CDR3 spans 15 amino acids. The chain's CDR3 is CASSGRSGSYNEQFF. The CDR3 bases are TGTGCCAGCAGCGGGCGCAGTGGATCCTACAATGAGCAGTTCTTC.

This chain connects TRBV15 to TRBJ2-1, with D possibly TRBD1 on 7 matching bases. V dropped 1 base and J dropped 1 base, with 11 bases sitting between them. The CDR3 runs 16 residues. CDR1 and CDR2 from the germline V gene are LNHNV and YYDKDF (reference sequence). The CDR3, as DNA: TGTGCCACCAGCAGAGGGGGGGACAGTTCCTACAATGAGCAGTTCTTC. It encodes CATSRGGDSSYNEQFF.

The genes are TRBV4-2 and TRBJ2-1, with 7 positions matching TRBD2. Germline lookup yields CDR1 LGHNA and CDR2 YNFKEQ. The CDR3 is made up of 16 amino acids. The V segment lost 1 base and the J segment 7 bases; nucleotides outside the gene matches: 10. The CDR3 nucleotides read TGTGCCAGCAGCCAAGTACCCAAGCGGGGTGAAAATGAGCAGTTCTTC. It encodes CASSQVPKRGENEQFF.

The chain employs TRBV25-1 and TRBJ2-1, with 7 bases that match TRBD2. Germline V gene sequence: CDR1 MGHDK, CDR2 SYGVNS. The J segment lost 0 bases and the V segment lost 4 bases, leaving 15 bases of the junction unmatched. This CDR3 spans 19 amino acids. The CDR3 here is CASSAPLTSEGSSYNEQFF. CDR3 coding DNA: TGTGCCAGCAGTGCCCCTTTAACTAGCGAAGGGAGCTCCTACAATGAGCAGTTCTTC.

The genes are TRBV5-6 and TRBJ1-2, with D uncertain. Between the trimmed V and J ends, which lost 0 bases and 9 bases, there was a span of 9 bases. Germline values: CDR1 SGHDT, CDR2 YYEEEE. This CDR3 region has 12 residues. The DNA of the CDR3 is TGTGCCAGCAGCTTGGCCCTGCAGAGCTACACCTTC. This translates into CASSLALQSYTF.

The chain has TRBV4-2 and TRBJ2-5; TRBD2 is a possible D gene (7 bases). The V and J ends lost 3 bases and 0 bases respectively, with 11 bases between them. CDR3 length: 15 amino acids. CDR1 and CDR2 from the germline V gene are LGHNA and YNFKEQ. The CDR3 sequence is CASSQAGAYQETQYF. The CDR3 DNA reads TGTGCCAGCAGCCAGGCGGGGGCGTACCAAGAGACCCAGTACTTC.

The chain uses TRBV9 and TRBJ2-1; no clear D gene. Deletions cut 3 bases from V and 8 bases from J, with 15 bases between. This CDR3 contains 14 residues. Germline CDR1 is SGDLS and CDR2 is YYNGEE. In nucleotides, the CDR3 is TGTGCCAGCAGCGCCCCCTCCCATGAGGATGAGCAGTTCTTC. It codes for CASSAPSHEDEQFF.

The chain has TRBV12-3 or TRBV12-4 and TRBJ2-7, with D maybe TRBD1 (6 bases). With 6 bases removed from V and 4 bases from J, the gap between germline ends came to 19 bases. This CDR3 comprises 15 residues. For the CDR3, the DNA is TGTGCCAGCAGCCCTTTGGACAGTACCCTTTACGAGCAGTACTTC. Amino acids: CASSPLDSTLYEQYF.

As DNA, the CDR3 is TGTGCCAGCAGTTTTATACTCGGACGGGGCAACACTGAAGCTTTCTTT. It codes for CASSFILGRGNTEAFF. The rearrangement uses TRBV6-2 or TRBV6-3 and TRBJ1-1, with D perhaps TRBD1 (5 bases). The ends were cut back, 4 bases at V and 2 bases at J, with 17 bases in the middle. The CDR3 consists of 16 residues. CDR1 MNHEY and CDR2 SVGEGT come from the germline V gene.

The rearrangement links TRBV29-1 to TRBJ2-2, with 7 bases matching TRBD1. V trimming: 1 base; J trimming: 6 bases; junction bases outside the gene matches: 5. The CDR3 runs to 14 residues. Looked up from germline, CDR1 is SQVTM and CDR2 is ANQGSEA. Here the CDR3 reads CSVEGQGGAGELFF. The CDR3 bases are TGCAGCGTTGAAGGACAGGGTGGTGCCGGGGAGCTGTTTTTT.

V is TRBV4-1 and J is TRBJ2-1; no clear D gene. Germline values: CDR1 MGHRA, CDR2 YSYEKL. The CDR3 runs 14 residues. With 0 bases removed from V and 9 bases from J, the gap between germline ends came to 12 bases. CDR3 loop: CASSQESSPGEQFF. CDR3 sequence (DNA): TGCGCCAGCAGCCAAGAGAGTTCACCGGGTGAGCAGTTCTTC.

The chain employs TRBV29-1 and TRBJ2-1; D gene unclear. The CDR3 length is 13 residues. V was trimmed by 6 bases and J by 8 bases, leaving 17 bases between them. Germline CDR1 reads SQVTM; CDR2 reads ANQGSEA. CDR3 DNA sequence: TGCAGCGTAGATTGGCAGGTTGGCGATGAGCAGTTCTTC. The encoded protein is CSVDWQVGDEQFF.

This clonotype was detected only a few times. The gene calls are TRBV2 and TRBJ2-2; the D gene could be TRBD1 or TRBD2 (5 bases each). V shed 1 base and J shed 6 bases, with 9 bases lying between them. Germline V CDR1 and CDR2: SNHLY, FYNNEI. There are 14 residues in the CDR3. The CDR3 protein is CASSEGPGPGELFF. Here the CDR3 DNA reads TGTGCCAGCAGTGAAGGCCCGGGGCCCGGGGAGCTGTTTTTT.

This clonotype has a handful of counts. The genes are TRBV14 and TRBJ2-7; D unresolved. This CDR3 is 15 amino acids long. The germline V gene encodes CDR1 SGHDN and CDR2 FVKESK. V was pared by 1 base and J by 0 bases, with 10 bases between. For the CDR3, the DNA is TGTGCCAGCAGCCAAGCGGCGACGAGCTCCTACGAGCAGTACTTC. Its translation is CASSQAATSSYEQYF.

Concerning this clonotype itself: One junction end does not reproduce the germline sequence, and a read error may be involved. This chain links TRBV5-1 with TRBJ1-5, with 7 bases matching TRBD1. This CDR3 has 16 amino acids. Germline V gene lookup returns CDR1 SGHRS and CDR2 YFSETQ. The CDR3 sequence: CASSLDPDRINPPQHF. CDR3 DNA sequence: TGCGCCAGCAGCTTGGACCCGGACAGGATAAATCCGCCCCAGCATTTT. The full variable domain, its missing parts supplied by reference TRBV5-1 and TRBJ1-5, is KAGVTQTPRYLIKTRGQQVTLSCSPISGHRSVSWYQQTPGQGLQFLFEYFSETQRNKGNFPGRFSGRQFSNSRSEMNVSTLELGDSALYLCASSLDPDRINPPQHFGDGTRLSIL.

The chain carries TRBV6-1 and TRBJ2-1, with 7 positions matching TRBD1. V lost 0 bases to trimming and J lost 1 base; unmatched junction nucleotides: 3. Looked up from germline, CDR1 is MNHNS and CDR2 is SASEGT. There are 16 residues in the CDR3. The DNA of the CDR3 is TGTGCCAGCAGTGAAGCCCCAGGGGGTTCCTACAATGAGCAGTTCTTC. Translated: CASSEAPGGSYNEQFF.

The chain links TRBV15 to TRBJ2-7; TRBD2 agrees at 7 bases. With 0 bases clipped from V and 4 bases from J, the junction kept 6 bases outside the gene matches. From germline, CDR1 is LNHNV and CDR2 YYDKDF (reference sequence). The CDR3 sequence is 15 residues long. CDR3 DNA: TGTGCCACCAGCAGAGATAGGTGGGGGGGGTACGAGCAGTACTTC. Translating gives CATSRDRWGGYEQYF.

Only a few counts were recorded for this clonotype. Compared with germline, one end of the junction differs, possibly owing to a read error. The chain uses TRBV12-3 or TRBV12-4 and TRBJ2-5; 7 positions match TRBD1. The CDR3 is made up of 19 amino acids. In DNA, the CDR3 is TGTGCTAGCACCTTTACCCTGGACAGGCGAACGCCAAGCCAAGAGACCCAGTACTTC. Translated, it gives CASTFTLDRRTPSQETQYF.

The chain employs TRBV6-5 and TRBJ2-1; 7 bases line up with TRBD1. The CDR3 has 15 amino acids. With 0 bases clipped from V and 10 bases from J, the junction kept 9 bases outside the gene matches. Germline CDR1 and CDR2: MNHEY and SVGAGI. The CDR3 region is CASSYSERGQWEQFF. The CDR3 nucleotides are TGTGCCAGCAGTTACTCGGAAAGGGGGCAATGGGAGCAGTTCTTC.

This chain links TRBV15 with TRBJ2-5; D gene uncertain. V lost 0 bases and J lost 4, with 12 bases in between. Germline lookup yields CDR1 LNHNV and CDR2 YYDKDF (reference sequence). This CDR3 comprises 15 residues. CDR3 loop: CATSRDLAGGETQYF. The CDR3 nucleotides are TGTGCCACCAGCAGAGATCTCGCCGGCGGAGAGACCCAGTACTTC. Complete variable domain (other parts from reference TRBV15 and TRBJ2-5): DAMVIQNPRYQVTQFGKPVTLSCSQTLNHNVMYWYQQKSSQAPKLLFHYYDKDFNNEADTPDNFQSRRPNTSFCFLDIRSPGLGDTAMYLCATSRDLAGGETQYFGPGTRLLVL.